This passage covers 8 T cell receptor beta chains from one sample sequenced in a study of T cell repertoires in cytomegalovirus infection (dated by TCRdb to the late 2010s). Sequencing relied on an Illumina HiSeq 1500. In TCRdb, the public reads were trimmed at Q25 with fastp and aligned with MiXCR, with productive beta chains retained. Rows matching on CDR3 protein sequence are summarized as one entry with the most common DNA and genes. This sample gives 110,000 to 150,000 distinct CDR3 sequences in total; roughly a third of them show up just once. The biggest ten clones account for roughly 50% of the sample. The treatment or condition label, read with the paper, signifies: in vitro stimulation with specific CMV peptide epitopes to enrich CMV-specific T cells. Their antigens are not known. Sequencing was performed on CD8+ T cells from cultured PBMCs, taken from culture after CMV antigen stimulation. The receptors originated from a human donor in good health (CMV status not recorded). Some clones in this sample may be carry-over from other donors' samples.

This clonotype was detected only a few times. The chain is built from TRBV4-1 and TRBJ2-7, with D hard to call. V was shortened by 1 base and J by 1 base, with 5 bases between the two germline ends. The germline gives CDR1 MGHRA, CDR2 YSYEKL. The CDR3 length is 13 residues. The CDR3 bases are TGCGCCAGCAGCCAAGTAGAATCCTACGAGCAGTACTTC. This translates into CASSQVESYEQYF.

The rearrangement joins TRBV6-2 or TRBV6-3 to TRBJ1-4, with TRBD1 identical over 8 bases. Germline lookup yields CDR1 MNHEY and CDR2 SVGEGT. This CDR3 comprises 16 residues. The ends lost 6 bases at V and 6 bases at J; junction bases unmatched: 12. CDR3 sequence reads: CASSPQGQAWHEKLFF. CDR3 in DNA: TGTGCCAGCAGCCCACAGGGACAGGCCTGGCATGAAAAACTGTTTTTT.

This clonotype showed up just once. The CDR3 DNA reads TGTGCCAGCAAAGGAAGGGGACAGGGGGGCACAGATACGCAGTATTTT. This codes for CASKGRGQGGTDTQYF. The chain joins TRBV25-1 to TRBJ2-3; 11 bases fit TRBD1. Trimming at V came to 7 bases and at J to 1 base, leaving 7 bases not matched to a gene. Germline V lookup: CDR1 MGHDK, CDR2 SYGVNS. The CDR3 runs to 16 residues.

This clonotype was observed many times. The rearrangement joins TRBV7-9 to TRBJ1-2; no clear D gene. CDR3 length equals 14 residues. Trimming stripped 4 bases from V and 8 bases from J, with 17 bases between. The germline V gene has CDR1 SEHNR and CDR2 FQNEAQ (reference sequence). In nucleotides, the CDR3 is TGTGCCAGCAGCTCTATAATGTCTCCTGGGGGCTACACCTTC. Translated: CASSSIMSPGGYTF.

J is TRBJ2-1 and V is TRBV4-1, with D maybe TRBD2 (5 bases). The germline V gene has CDR1 MGHRA and CDR2 YSYEKL. Trimming left V 3 bases short and J 0 bases short, with 9 bases between. The CDR3 consists of 15 residues. The CDR3 spells CASSHDYFSYNEQFF. For the CDR3, the DNA is TGCGCCAGCAGCCATGACTACTTCTCCTACAATGAGCAGTTCTTC.

This chain uses TRBV19 with TRBJ1-1; D unresolved. Trimming cost V 7 bases and J 0 bases, with 9 bases left between them. This CDR3 region has 13 residues. The V gene's germline CDR1 is LNHDA and CDR2 SQIVND (reference sequence). This chain's CDR3 is CASNSLLNTEAFF. The CDR3 bases are TGTGCCAGTAATAGCCTTTTGAACACTGAAGCTTTCTTT. Supplemented by reference TRBV19 and TRBJ1-1, the full variable domain reads DGGITQSPKYLFRKEGQNVTLSCEQNLNHDAMYWYRQDPGQGLRLIYYSQIVNDFQKGDIAEGYSVSREKKESFPLTVTSAQKNPTAFYLCASNSLLNTEAFFGQGTRLTVV.

The table lists this clonotype with a few counts. This chain connects TRBV27 to TRBJ2-3, with 8 bases that match TRBD2. In germline, CDR1 is MNHEY, CDR2 SMNVEV (reference sequence). V shed 3 bases, J shed 4 bases, and the junction held 6 bases outside the gene matches. The CDR3 is 15 amino acids. CDR3 sequence reads: CASSLLGGGADTQYF. DNA for the CDR3: TGTGCCAGCAGTTTGCTCGGGGGGGGTGCAGATACGCAGTATTTT.

The genes are TRBV11-3 and TRBJ2-3; 7 bases align to TRBD1. The CDR3 extends over 15 amino acids. Germline V gene lookup returns CDR1 SGHNT and CDR2 YENEEA. Trimming took 5 bases from V and 6 from J; bases not matched to a gene: 11. CDR3 amino acids: CASSLGTDGVDTQYF. CDR3 DNA: TGTGCCAGCAGCCTCGGGACAGATGGAGTGGATACGCAGTATTTT.